The 18 T cell receptor beta chains below were found in one sample sequenced in a study of blood T cell repertoires in COVID-19. Profiling relied on immunoSEQ multiplex PCR, and the TCRdb table lists in-frame clones only, not all of them. The top ten hold about 4% of the sample, which has about 290,000 clones, roughly 80% seen once. Sequencing was performed on peripheral blood. All receptors derive from a woman between 45 and 65 years old with active or convalescent COVID-19.

The chain links TRBV28 to TRBJ2-3; 7 bases match TRBD2. Germline V gene data show CDR1 as MDHEN and CDR2 as SYDVKM. The CDR3 covers 16 residues. V trimming: 3 bases; J trimming: 2 bases; junction bases outside the gene matches: 8. The CDR3 spells CASSFVAGEYTDTQYF. CDR3 sequence (DNA): TGTGCCAGCAGTTTCGTTGCGGGAGAGTACACAGATACGCAGTATTTT.

The rearrangement uses TRBV2 and TRBJ1-1; no reliable D call. V was pared by 5 bases and J by 0 bases, with 10 bases between. CDR3 length: 14 amino acids. CDR1 is SNHLY, CDR2 FYNNEI, per germline. Written as DNA, the CDR3 is TGTGCCAGCAGTCGGCGGGCTGTGAACACTGAAGCTTTCTTT. Its protein is CASSRRAVNTEAFF.

J is TRBJ2-5 and V is TRBV6-5; TRBD2 might be the D (6 bases). This CDR3 is built from 15 residues. V was shortened by 5 bases and J by 4 bases, with 17 bases between the two germline ends. Germline values: CDR1 MNHEY, CDR2 SVGAGI. The CDR3 nucleotides are TGTGCCAGCAGTCGAACGGGCGGGGACGGAGAGACCCAGTACTTC. Translation: CASSRTGGDGETQYF.

The gene calls are TRBV5-4 and TRBJ1-2; D is possibly TRBD1 (6 bases). The CDR3 totals 13 residues. Germline V gene data show CDR1 as SGHNT and CDR2 as YYREEE (reference sequence). The V gene lost 3 bases and the J gene lost 7 bases, with 13 bases spanning the gap. The CDR3 DNA reads TGTGCCAGCAGCTCGGAGGCAGGGGTTGGCTACACCTTC. It encodes CASSSEAGVGYTF.

This clone was detected once. This chain uses TRBV7-9 with TRBJ1-4, with D tentatively TRBD1 (5 bases). The length of the CDR3 is 14 residues. Per germline, CDR1 SEHNR and CDR2 FQNEAQ (reference sequence). Trimming took 3 bases from V and 8 from J, leaving 13 bases between them. CDR3: CASSFGGSGEKLFF. The CDR3 DNA follows: TGTGCCAGCAGCTTCGGGGGGAGCGGGGAAAAACTGTTTTTT.

V is TRBV9 and J is TRBJ1-1; 7 nucleotides line up with TRBD1. Germline V CDR1 and CDR2: SGDLS, YYNGEE. The junction had 3 bases not matched to a gene; V was cut back by 4 bases and J by 0 bases. This CDR3 has 14 amino acids. Here the CDR3 reads CASSTTGVNTEAFF. DNA for the CDR3: TGTGCCAGCAGCACAACAGGGGTGAACACTGAAGCTTTCTTT.

CDR3 residues: CASSGYDRNYEQYF. Here the CDR3 DNA reads TGTGCCAGCAGCGGTTATGACAGGAATTACGAGCAGTACTTC. The J gene is TRBJ2-7, the V gene TRBV6-5; the D gene is possibly TRBD1 (6 bases). V was cut by 6 bases and J by 4 bases, with 16 bases left in between. The CDR3 is 14 residues long. Germline V lookup: CDR1 MNHEY, CDR2 SVGAGI.

The chain employs TRBV28 and TRBJ2-1; 8 nucleotides match TRBD2. Germline V gives CDR1 MDHEN, CDR2 SYDVKM. CDR3 length: 16 residues. V was clipped by 3 bases and J by 6 bases; unmatched bases: 10. CDR3: CASSFGPGGGPNEQFF. For the CDR3, the DNA is TGTGCCAGCAGTTTCGGACCGGGGGGGGGTCCCAATGAGCAGTTCTTC.

The V and J genes are TRBV30 and TRBJ2-1; 10 bases line up with TRBD2. This CDR3 comprises 18 residues. Germline CDR1 reads GTSNPN; CDR2 reads SVGIG (reference sequence). V dropped 1 base and J dropped 0; count of bases not matched to a gene: 9. The CDR3: CAWSGGTSEGSSYNEQFF. The CDR3 DNA reads as TGTGCCTGGAGTGGGGGGACTAGCGAGGGGAGCTCCTACAATGAGCAGTTCTTC.

The chain is built from TRBV10-1 and TRBJ1-3; no clear D. CDR1 and CDR2 from the germline V gene are WNHNN and SYGVQD (reference sequence). The CDR3 has 13 residues. The V gene lost 4 bases and the J gene lost 1 base, with 5 bases spanning the gap. In DNA form, the CDR3 reads TGCGCCAGCAGTGGAGGGTCTGGAAACACCATATATTTT. This codes for CASSGGSGNTIYF.

This clone was detected only once. The chain couples TRBV7-9 to TRBJ2-1; 10 bases align to TRBD1. V dropped 3 bases and J dropped 0; count of bases not matched to a gene: 5. CDR3 length: 17 residues. CDR1 SEHNR and CDR2 FQNEAQ come from the germline V gene (reference sequence). In DNA, the CDR3 is TGTGCCAGCAGCTTGCGGACAGGGGGAAGCTCCTACAATGAGCAGTTCTTC. The encoded protein is CASSLRTGGSSYNEQFF. Combining the CDR3 with reference TRBV7-9 and TRBJ2-1 gives the whole variable domain DTGVSQNPRHKITKRGQNVTFRCDPISEHNRLYWYRQTLGQGPEFLTYFQNEAQLEKSRLLSDRFSAERPKGSFSTLEIQRTEQGDSAMYLCASSLRTGGSSYNEQFFGPGTRLTVL.

V is TRBV12-3 or TRBV12-4 and J is TRBJ2-7; tentative D call: TRBD1 (6 bases). Trimming shortened V by 4 bases and J by 4 bases, and 11 bases separated the two germline ends. The CDR3 contains 13 residues. CDR3 sequence: CASSWGRGYEQYF. Written as DNA, the CDR3 is TGTGCCAGCAGTTGGGGCAGGGGATACGAGCAGTACTTC.

This rearrangement joins TRBV19 to TRBJ1-3; 9 bases map to TRBD1. Germline V gene data show CDR1 as LNHDA and CDR2 as SQIVND (reference sequence). J lost 2 bases, V lost 5 bases, and 4 bases had no gene match. CDR3 length equals 15 residues. Here the CDR3 DNA reads TGTGCCAGTAGTGACACAGGGGGCCCTGGAAACACCATATATTTT. Amino acids: CASSDTGGPGNTIYF.

V and J are TRBV3-1 (or the pseudogene TRBV3-2) and TRBJ2-1; 13 nucleotides line up with TRBD2. After removal of 7 bases from V and 9 bases from J, the junction contained 12 bases not matched to a gene. CDR1 is LGHDT, CDR2 YNNKEL, per germline (reference sequence). The CDR3 sequence is 16 residues long. The CDR3 bases are TGTGCCAGCACCAAACTAGCGGGAGGGCCCTGGGCTGAGCAGTTCTTC. The encoded protein is CASTKLAGGPWAEQFF.

This chain uses TRBV2 with TRBJ1-2; D call uncertain. The CDR3 covers 12 residues. Germline CDR1 reads SNHLY; CDR2 reads FYNNEI. Trimming removed 3 bases from V and 2 bases from J, with 4 bases in between. The CDR3 region is CASSEENYGYTF. CDR3 coding DNA: TGTGCCAGCAGTGAGGAGAACTATGGCTACACCTTC. The full variable domain, rest sourced from reference TRBV2 and TRBJ1-2, is EPEVTQTPSHQVTQMGQEVILRCVPISNHLYFYWYRQILGQKVEFLVSFYNNEISEKSEIFDDQFSVERPDGSNFTLKIRSTKLEDSAMYFCASSEENYGYTFGSGTRLTVV.

In this sample, this clone turned up once. J is TRBJ2-7 and V is TRBV5-8; 7 bases fit TRBD1. The CDR3 spans 14 residues. Trimming at V came to 1 base and at J to 4 bases, leaving 5 bases not matched to a gene. CDR1 SGHTS and CDR2 YDEGEE come from the germline V gene. DNA for the CDR3: TGTGCCAGCAGCTTGTGGGACAGCCCTTACGAGCAGTACTTC. Protein: CASSLWDSPYEQYF.

V and J are TRBV27 and TRBJ1-6; 8 nucleotides line up with TRBD1. V lost 3 bases, J lost 15 bases, and 13 bases stayed unmatched. This CDR3 is built from 15 residues. Germline assignment: CDR1 MNHEY and CDR2 SMNVEV (reference sequence). CDR3 sequence (DNA): TGTGCCAGCAGTTTCGGACAGGGCTCAGGGTCGGGCCTCCACTTT. Protein sequence: CASSFGQGSGSGLHF.

The gene calls are TRBV15 and TRBJ1-1; D possibly corresponds to TRBD1 (5 bases). Trimming removed 4 bases at V and 1 base at J, with 7 bases between. Germline loops: CDR1 LNHNV, CDR2 YYDKDF (reference sequence). There are 13 residues in the CDR3. The CDR3 nucleotides are TGTGCCACCAGCACGGACACGAACACTGAAGCTTTCTTT. This encodes CATSTDTNTEAFF.